This TCR beta chain emerged from a study of PD-1 blockade in classical Hodgkin lymphoma. Overall study context: Patients were infused with nivolumab 3 mg/kg every 2 weeks.

Comment on this clone: The antigen is undetermined.

Broader study findings: Baseline TCR diversity was reportedly lower in newly diagnosed patients than healthy donors. CD4+ TCR diversity, unlike CD8+, climbed significantly by C4D1. Nivolumab initiation under 1 year post-ASCT meant exclusion.

Following autologous stem cell transplantation, relapse occurred in every patient, and exposure to brentuximab vedotin varied. The repertoire was sequenced with immunoSEQ multiplex PCR; TCRdb's copy has only in-frame clones and lacks some. Found here are some 30,000 clones, roughly 70% of them singletons; the top ten hold 20% to 30%. V lost 6 bases and J lost 6; bases outside the gene matches: 11. The germline gives CDR1 LNHDA, CDR2 SQIVND (reference sequence). The CDR3 totals 14 residues. The clonotype originates from a human donor with classical Hodgkin lymphoma. The sequenced sample was peripheral blood mononuclear cells (PBMCs), obtained before the second cycle of nivolumab. The V gene is TRBV19, the J gene TRBJ2-7; the match to TRBD1 covers 7 bases. The CDR3 loop is CASSLLDRRTEQYF. The DNA of the CDR3 is TGTGCCAGTAGCCTTTTGGACAGGCGGACCGAGCAGTACTTC. Supplemented by reference TRBV19 and TRBJ2-7, the full variable domain reads DGGITQSPKYLFRKEGQNVTLSCEQNLNHDAMYWYRQDPGQGLRLIYYSQIVNDFQKGDIAEGYSVSREKKESFPLTVTSAQKNPTAFYLCASSLLDRRTEQYFGPGTRLTVT.